This T cell receptor (beta chain) comes out of a study of T-cell reconstitution after alpha-beta-depleted transplantation in children. Broader study findings: Several hundred expanded graft clones reportedly gave rise to the alpha-beta T cells present about two months after transplant. The authors attributed T-cell counts and diversity one year after transplant mostly to newly produced T cells. Some patients owed their high day-60 TCRbeta diversity to surviving recipient T cells and thymic progenitors.

The CDR3 runs to 18 residues. Germline assignment: CDR1 SGHVS and CDR2 FNYEAQ. V lost 2 bases to trimming and J lost 0 bases, with 16 bases between them. Molecular barcoding with unique molecular identifiers was used for the TCRbeta library. Each CDR3 protein is one row after TCRdb ran MiXCR on the PCR reads. The sample includes under 35,000 distinct CDR3 sequences, roughly 5.7% seen only once; the top ten take roughly 7%. As for this clonotype: The antigen remains unidentified.

The sample consisted of PBMCs, mostly from graft donor cells, taken 180 days after TCRalphabeta/CD19-depleted stem cell transplant. The clonotype originates from a male patient younger than 18 who had a stem cell transplant for acute myeloid leukemia, so the T cells may come from the graft donor. The chain carries TRBV7-6 and TRBJ2-2; perhaps D is TRBD1 or TRBD2 (6 bases each). The CDR3 region has the DNA TGTGCCAGCAGCTTAATCTCCCCCGGGGGCGCGAACACCGGGGAGCTGTTTTTT. Translation: CASSLISPGGANTGELFF.